This TCR beta chain was captured by sequencing in a study of cytomegalovirus exposure and HLA in healthy donors. General study findings and limits: Some segments of the V type, notably TRBV6-2 and TRBV6-3, were excluded as indistinguishable. In an earlier analysis, about 87% or about 30%: the productive usage of most TCR beta V segments. A later analysis associated 16,000 or so TCR beta sequences with HLA alleles at a 0.05 false discovery rate. Presence/absence results assume similar sequencing depth per donor, which may not hold.

PCR was performed using 60 Vbeta and 13 Jbeta primers. Data came from immunoSEQ multiplex PCR; TCRdb stores just in-frame clones and leaves some out. The profile shows over 110,000 clones, around 80% of them singletons. A word on this clone: As yet, its antigen is unknown.

The CDR3 consists of 16 residues. Germline CDR1 SGHDT, CDR2 YYEEEE. V shed 2 bases and J shed 1 base, with 12 bases lying between them. The receptor was isolated from a man aged 35 to 55 in good health and CMV-seronegative. Sequencing was performed on PBMCs. The genes are TRBV5-6 and TRBJ2-2, with D possibly matching TRBD1 (6 bases). CDR3: CASSFSGTKNTGELFF. CDR3 nucleotides: TGTGCCAGCAGCTTTTCCGGGACAAAGAACACCGGGGAGCTGTTTTTT. Supplemented by reference TRBV5-6 and TRBJ2-2, the full variable domain reads DAGVTQSPTHLIKTRGQQVTLRCSPKSGHDTVSWYQQALGQGPQFIFQYYEEEERQRGNFPDRFSGHQFPNYSSELNVNALLLGDSALYLCASSFSGTKNTGELFFGEGSRLTVL.